Listed below are T cell receptor beta chains from one sample, sequenced in a study of OX40 agonist ivuxolimab in advanced cancers. The data were produced by immunoSEQ multiplex PCR, yet TCRdb's version contains in-frame clones alone and is incomplete. The table has 75,000 to 80,000 clones, approximately 81% seen once. The material was CD4+ or CD8+ T cells sorted from blood, obtained in a trial of the OX40 agonist ivuxolimab. The receptors derive from an adult with an advanced solid tumor such as melanoma, head and neck, liver or kidney cancer. Both conserved end residues are part of each CDR3. The D gene is left open where the match is weak. Some rows have no size entry. The others give once, few or many, or a class for an expanded clone.

size: NA; V: TRBV5-1; D: TRBD2; J: TRBJ2-2; CDR3: CASSFLAGANTGELFF; DNA: TGCGCCAGCAGCTTCCTAGCGGGGGCGAACACCGGGGAGCTGTTTTTT
size: NA; V: TRBV5-1; D: NA; J: TRBJ2-3; CDR3: CASSLGGNPTDTQYF; DNA: TGCGCCAGCAGCTTGGGGGGGAACCCCACAGATACGCAGTATTTT
size: NA; V: TRBV30; D: TRBD1; J: TRBJ1-5; CDR3: CARRDSGNQPQHF; DNA: TGTGCCAGACGGGACAGTGGCAATCAGCCCCAGCATTTT
size: once; V: TRBV19; D: TRBD1; J: TRBJ2-7; CDR3: CASTGWDRDPYEQYF; DNA: TGTGCCAGTACCGGTTGGGACAGGGATCCCTACGAGCAGTACTTC
size: NA; V: TRBV6-1; D: NA; J: TRBJ1-2; CDR3: CATPWTLSNYGYTF; DNA: TGTGCCACACCTTGGACCCTTTCGAACTATGGCTACACCTTC
size: once; V: TRBV5-4; D: TRBD1; J: TRBJ2-1; CDR3: CASSLAGTANNEQFF; DNA: TGTGCCAGCAGCTTGGCCGGGACAGCCAACAATGAGCAGTTCTTC
size: NA; V: TRBV27; D: NA; J: TRBJ2-7; CDR3: CASHRDGSYEQYF; DNA: TGTGCCAGCCATCGGGACGGCTCCTACGAGCAGTACTTC
size: few; V: TRBV2; D: TRBD1; J: TRBJ1-4; CDR3: CASRRQGNNEKLFF; DNA: TGTGCCAGCCGCCGACAGGGAAACAATGAAAAACTGTTTTTT
size: NA; V: TRBV29-1; D: NA; J: TRBJ2-5; CDR3: CSVRTRQETQYF; DNA: TGCAGCGTTAGGACACGTCAAGAGACCCAGTACTTC
size: NA; V: TRBV6-5; D: NA; J: TRBJ2-7; CDR3: CASSPQGQSYEQYF; DNA: TGTGCCAGCAGCCCCCAGGGCCAGTCCTACGAGCAGTACTTC
size: once; V: TRBV6-6; D: TRBD1; J: TRBJ1-2; CDR3: CASSYAPGTGAYGYTF; DNA: TGTGCCAGCAGTTACGCCCCCGGGACAGGGGCCTATGGCTACACCTTC
size: once; V: TRBV7-2; D: TRBD1; J: TRBJ2-5; CDR3: CASSQRGTGATQYF; DNA: TGTGCCAGCAGCCAGAGAGGGACAGGGGCGACCCAGTACTTC
size: few; V: TRBV2; D: NA; J: TRBJ1-5; CDR3: CASERTENQPQHF; DNA: TGTGCCAGCGAGAGGACAGAGAATCAGCCCCAGCATTTT
size: few; V: TRBV18; D: TRBD1; J: TRBJ1-1; CDR3: CASSLTGGTEAFF; DNA: TGTGCCAGCTCACTGACAGGGGGCACTGAAGCTTTCTTT
size: once; V: TRBV5-5; D: NA; J: TRBJ1-1; CDR3: CASSSFMNTEAFF; DNA: TGTGCCAGCAGTTCGTTTATGAACACTGAAGCTTTCTTT
size: few; V: TRBV4-2; D: TRBD2; J: TRBJ2-3; CDR3: CASSSGLAGNLGTDTQYF; DNA: TGTGCCAGCAGCTCGGGACTAGCGGGGAATTTAGGGACAGATACGCAGTATTTT
size: NA; V: TRBV4-1; D: TRBD1; J: TRBJ1-2; CDR3: CASSQPTGTGGGYTF; DNA: TGCGCCAGCAGCCAACCCACCGGGACAGGGGGAGGCTACACCTTC
size: NA; V: TRBV4-1; D: NA; J: TRBJ2-2; CDR3: CASSHPPSGASTGELFF; DNA: TGCGCCAGCAGCCACCCCCCCTCAGGGGCATCCACCGGGGAGCTGTTTTTT
size: NA; V: TRBV15; D: TRBD2; J: TRBJ2-2; CDR3: CATSRLGEGGAGELFF; DNA: TGTGCCACCAGCAGACTGGGGGAGGGAGGTGCCGGGGAGCTGTTTTTT
size: NA; V: TRBV2; D: NA; J: TRBJ1-2; CDR3: CASSEFGQGADGYTF; DNA: TGTGCCAGCAGTGAATTCGGGCAGGGAGCGGATGGCTACACCTTC
size: NA; V: TRBV7-2; D: NA; J: TRBJ2-5; CDR3: CASSSSRAQETQYF; DNA: TGTGCCAGCAGCTCTAGTAGGGCTCAAGAGACCCAGTACTTC
size: NA; V: TRBV5-4; D: NA; J: TRBJ1-1; CDR3: CASSLVGVRSMNTEAFF; DNA: TGTGCCAGCAGCTTGGTGGGTGTCAGGAGTATGAACACTGAAGCTTTCTTT
size: few; V: TRBV4-1; D: NA; J: TRBJ1-2; CDR3: CASSQSTGSSGYTF; DNA: TGCGCCAGCAGCCAATCTACAGGGTCCTCTGGCTACACCTTC
size: NA; V: TRBV6-1; D: TRBD1; J: TRBJ1-5; CDR3: CASSGGTGSGQPQHF; DNA: TGTGCCAGCAGTGGAGGGACAGGGTCGGGTCAGCCCCAGCATTTT
size: NA; V: TRBV7-9; D: NA; J: TRBJ1-5; CDR3: CASSLSGPSDQPQHF; DNA: TGTGCCAGCAGCTTATCAGGGCCATCGGATCAGCCCCAGCATTTT
size: NA; V: TRBV6-1; D: NA; J: TRBJ1-1; CDR3: CASTYSGFNTEAFF; DNA: TGTGCCAGCACCTATTCGGGGTTTAACACTGAAGCTTTCTTT
size: NA; V: TRBV2; D: NA; J: TRBJ1-2; CDR3: CASSDIGGSGYGYTF; DNA: TGTGCCAGCAGTGATATTGGGGGCTCCGGCTATGGCTACACCTTC
size: NA; V: TRBV7-6; D: TRBD2; J: TRBJ2-3; CDR3: CASSSKRGHSTDTQYF; DNA: TGTGCCAGCAGCTCAAAGCGGGGCCATAGCACAGATACGCAGTATTTT
size: NA; V: TRBV18; D: NA; J: TRBJ2-5; CDR3: CASSNTQTGETQYF; DNA: TGTGCCAGCTCAAACACTCAAACAGGGGAGACCCAGTACTTC
size: few; V: TRBV28; D: NA; J: TRBJ1-2; CDR3: CASGPGRNYGYTF; DNA: TGTGCCAGCGGCCCCGGCAGAAACTATGGCTACACCTTC
size: once; V: TRBV5-1; D: NA; J: TRBJ2-2; CDR3: CASIRQSNTGELFF; DNA: TGCGCCAGCATCCGACAATCGAACACCGGGGAGCTGTTTTTT
size: NA; V: TRBV4-2; D: NA; J: TRBJ1-1; CDR3: CASSQVGTPDGDTEAFF; DNA: TGTGCCAGCAGCCAAGTGGGGACACCAGATGGGGACACTGAAGCTTTCTTT
size: NA; V: TRBV19; D: NA; J: TRBJ2-2; CDR3: CASSMVEANTGELFF; DNA: TGTGCCAGTAGTATGGTGGAAGCGAACACCGGGGAGCTGTTTTTT
size: NA; V: TRBV5-4; D: TRBD1; J: TRBJ2-7; CDR3: CASSLQGGAEQYF; DNA: TGTGCCAGCAGCTTACAGGGGGGTGCCGAGCAGTACTTC
size: NA; V: TRBV27; D: NA; J: TRBJ2-7; CDR3: CASRDPMGGREQYF; DNA: TGTGCCAGCAGGGACCCGATGGGCGGCCGTGAGCAGTACTTC
size: few; V: TRBV5-1; D: NA; J: TRBJ1-3; CDR3: CASSPGWRGNTIYF; DNA: TGCGCCAGCAGCCCCGGGTGGAGGGGAAACACCATATATTTT
size: NA; V: TRBV5-1; D: NA; J: TRBJ2-5; CDR3: CASRSGMGIQETQYF; DNA: TGCGCCAGCAGGTCTGGGATGGGTATCCAAGAGACCCAGTACTTC